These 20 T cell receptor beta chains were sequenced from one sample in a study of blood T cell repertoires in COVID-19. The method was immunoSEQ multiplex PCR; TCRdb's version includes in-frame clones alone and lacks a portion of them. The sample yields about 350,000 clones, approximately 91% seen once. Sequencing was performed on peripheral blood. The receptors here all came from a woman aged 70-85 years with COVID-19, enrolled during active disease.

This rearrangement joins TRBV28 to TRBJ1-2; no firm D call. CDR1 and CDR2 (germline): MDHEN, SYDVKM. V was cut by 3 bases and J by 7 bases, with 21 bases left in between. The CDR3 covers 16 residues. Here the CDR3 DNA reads TGTGCCAGCAGTTTTGAACCCGGGGAGACCCGGTCTGGCTACACCTTC. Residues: CASSFEPGETRSGYTF.

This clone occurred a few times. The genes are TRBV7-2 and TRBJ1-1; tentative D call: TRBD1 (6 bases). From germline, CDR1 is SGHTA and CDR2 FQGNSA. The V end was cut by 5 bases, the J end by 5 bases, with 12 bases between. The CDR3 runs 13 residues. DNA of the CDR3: TGTGCCAGCAGCCCCCAGGGGCTGACTGAAGCTTTCTTT. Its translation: CASSPQGLTEAFF. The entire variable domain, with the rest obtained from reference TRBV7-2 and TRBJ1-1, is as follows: GAGVSQSPSNKVTEKGKDVELRCDPISGHTALYWYRQSLGQGLEFLIYFQGNSAPDKSGLPSDRFSAERTGGSVSTLTIQRTQQEDSAVYLCASSPQGLTEAFFGQGTRLTVV.

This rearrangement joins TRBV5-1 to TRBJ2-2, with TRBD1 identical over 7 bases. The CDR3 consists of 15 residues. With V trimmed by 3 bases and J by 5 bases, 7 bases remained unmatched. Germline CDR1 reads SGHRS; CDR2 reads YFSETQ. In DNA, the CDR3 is TGCGCCAGCAGCTCCCGACAGGGTTGGACCGGGGAGCTGTTTTTT. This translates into CASSSRQGWTGELFF.

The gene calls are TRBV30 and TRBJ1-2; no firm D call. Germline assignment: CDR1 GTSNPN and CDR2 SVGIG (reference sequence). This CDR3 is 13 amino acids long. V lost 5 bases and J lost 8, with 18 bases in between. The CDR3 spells CAWPSRVVSGYTF. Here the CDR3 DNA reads TGTGCCTGGCCCTCGAGGGTTGTTTCGGGCTACACCTTC.

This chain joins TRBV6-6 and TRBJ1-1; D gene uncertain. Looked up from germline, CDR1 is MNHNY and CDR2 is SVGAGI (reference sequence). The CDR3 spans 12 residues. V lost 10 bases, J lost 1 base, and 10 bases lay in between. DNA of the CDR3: TGTGCCACCAGCCCCGGGAACACTGAAGCTTTCTTT. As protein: CATSPGNTEAFF.

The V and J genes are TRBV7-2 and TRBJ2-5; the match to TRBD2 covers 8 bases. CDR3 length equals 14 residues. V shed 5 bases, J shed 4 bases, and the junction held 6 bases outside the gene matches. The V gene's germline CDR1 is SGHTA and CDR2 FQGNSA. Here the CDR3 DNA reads TGTGCCAGCAGCACGGGGGGGAGGGGAGAGACCCAGTACTTC. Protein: CASSTGGRGETQYF. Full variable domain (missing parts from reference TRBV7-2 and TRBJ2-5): GAGVSQSPSNKVTEKGKDVELRCDPISGHTALYWYRQSLGQGLEFLIYFQGNSAPDKSGLPSDRFSAERTGGSVSTLTIQRTQQEDSAVYLCASSTGGRGETQYFGPGTRLLVL.

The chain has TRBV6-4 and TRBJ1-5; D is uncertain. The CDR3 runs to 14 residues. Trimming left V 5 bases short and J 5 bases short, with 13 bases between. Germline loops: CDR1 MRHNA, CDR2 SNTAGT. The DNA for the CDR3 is TGTGCCAGCAGTCCTATCCTGAGAGATCAGCCCCAGCATTTT. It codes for CASSPILRDQPQHF.

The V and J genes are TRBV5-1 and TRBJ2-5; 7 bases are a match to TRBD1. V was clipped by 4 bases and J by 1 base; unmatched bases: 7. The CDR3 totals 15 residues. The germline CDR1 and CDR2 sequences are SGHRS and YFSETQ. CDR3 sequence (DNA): TGCGCCAGCAGCGACGAGTACAGGGGCCAAGAGACCCAGTACTTC. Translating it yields CASSDEYRGQETQYF.

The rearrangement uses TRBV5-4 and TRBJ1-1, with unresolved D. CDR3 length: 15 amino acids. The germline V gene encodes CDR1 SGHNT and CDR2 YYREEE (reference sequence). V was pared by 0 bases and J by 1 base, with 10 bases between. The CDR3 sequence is CASSLAGKENTEAFF. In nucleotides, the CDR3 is TGTGCCAGCAGCTTGGCCGGGAAAGAGAACACTGAAGCTTTCTTT. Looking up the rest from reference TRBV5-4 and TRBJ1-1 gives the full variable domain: ETGVTQSPTHLIKTRGQQVTLRCSSQSGHNTVSWYQQALGQGPQFIFQYYREEENGRGNFPPRFSGLQFPNYSSELNVNALELDDSALYLCASSLAGKENTEAFFGQGTRLTVV.

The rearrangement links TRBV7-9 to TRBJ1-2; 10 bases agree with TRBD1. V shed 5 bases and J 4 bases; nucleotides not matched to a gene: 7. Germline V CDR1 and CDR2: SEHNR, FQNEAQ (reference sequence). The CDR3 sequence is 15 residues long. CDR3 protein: CASSTTGGASYGYTF. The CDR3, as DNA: TGTGCCAGCAGCACGACAGGGGGCGCAAGCTATGGCTACACCTTC.

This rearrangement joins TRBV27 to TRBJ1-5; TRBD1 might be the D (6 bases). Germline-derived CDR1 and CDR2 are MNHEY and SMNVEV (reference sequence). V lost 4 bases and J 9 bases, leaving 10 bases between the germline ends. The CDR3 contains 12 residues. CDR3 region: CASSSTGGPQHF. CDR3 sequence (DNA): TGTGCCAGCAGTTCGACAGGCGGGCCCCAGCATTTT.

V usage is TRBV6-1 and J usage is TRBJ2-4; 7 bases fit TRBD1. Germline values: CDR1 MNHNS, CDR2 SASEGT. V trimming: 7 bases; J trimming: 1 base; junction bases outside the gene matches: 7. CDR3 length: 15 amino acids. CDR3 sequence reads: CASTEGAWAKNIQYF. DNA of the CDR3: TGTGCCAGCACCGAGGGGGCTTGGGCCAAAAACATTCAGTACTTC.

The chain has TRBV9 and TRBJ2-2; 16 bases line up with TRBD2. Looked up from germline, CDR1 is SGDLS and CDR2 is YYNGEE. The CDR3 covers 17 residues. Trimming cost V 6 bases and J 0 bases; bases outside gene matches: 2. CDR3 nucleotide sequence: TGTGCCAGCACCGGGACTAGCGGGGGGGCGAACACCGGGGAGCTGTTTTTT. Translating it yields CASTGTSGGANTGELFF.

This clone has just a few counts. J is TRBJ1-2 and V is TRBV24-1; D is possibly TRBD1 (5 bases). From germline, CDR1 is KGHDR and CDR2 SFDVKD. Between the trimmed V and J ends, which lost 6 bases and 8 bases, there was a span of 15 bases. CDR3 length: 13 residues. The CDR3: CATSRAGSEGYTF. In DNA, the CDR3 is TGTGCCACCAGTCGGGCAGGGTCTGAGGGCTACACCTTC.

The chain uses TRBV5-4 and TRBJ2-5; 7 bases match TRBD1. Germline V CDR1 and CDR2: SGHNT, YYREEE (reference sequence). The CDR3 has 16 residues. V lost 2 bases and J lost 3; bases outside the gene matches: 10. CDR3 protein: CASSFLQGRSKETQYF. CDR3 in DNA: TGTGCCAGCAGCTTTTTACAGGGGCGCTCTAAAGAGACCCAGTACTTC.

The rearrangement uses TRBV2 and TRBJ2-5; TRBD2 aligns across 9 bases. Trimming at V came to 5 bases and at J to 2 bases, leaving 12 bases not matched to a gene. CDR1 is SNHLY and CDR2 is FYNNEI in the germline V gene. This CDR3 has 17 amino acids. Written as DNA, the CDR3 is TGTGCCAGCAGTCAAGGGCCAGCGGGGGGTGGACAAGAGACCCAGTACTTC. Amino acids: CASSQGPAGGGQETQYF. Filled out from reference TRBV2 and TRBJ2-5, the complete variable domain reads EPEVTQTPSHQVTQMGQEVILRCVPISNHLYFYWYRQILGQKVEFLVSFYNNEISEKSEIFDDQFSVERPDGSNFTLKIRSTKLEDSAMYFCASSQGPAGGGQETQYFGPGTRLLVL.

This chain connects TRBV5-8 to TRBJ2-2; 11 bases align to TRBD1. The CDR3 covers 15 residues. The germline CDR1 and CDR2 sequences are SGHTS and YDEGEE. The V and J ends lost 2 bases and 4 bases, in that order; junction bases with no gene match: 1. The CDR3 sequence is CASSFGTGGTGELFF. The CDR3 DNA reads TGTGCCAGCAGCTTTGGGACAGGGGGCACCGGGGAGCTGTTTTTT.

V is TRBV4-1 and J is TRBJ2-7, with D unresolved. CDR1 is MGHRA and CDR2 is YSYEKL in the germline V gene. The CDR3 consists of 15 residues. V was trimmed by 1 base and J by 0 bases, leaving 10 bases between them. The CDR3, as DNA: TGCGCCAGCAGCCAAGTCGATGCCAGCTCCTACGAGCAGTACTTC. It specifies CASSQVDASSYEQYF.

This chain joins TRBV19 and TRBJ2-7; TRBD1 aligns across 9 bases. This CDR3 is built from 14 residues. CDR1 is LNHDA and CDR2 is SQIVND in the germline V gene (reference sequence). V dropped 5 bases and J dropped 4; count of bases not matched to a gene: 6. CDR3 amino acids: CASSEGTGSYEQYF. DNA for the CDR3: TGTGCCAGTAGTGAAGGGACAGGGTCTTACGAGCAGTACTTC.

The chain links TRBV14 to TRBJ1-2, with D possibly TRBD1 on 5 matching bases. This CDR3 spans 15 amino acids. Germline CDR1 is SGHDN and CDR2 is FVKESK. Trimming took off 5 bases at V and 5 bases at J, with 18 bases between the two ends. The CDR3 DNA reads TGTGCCAGCAGCGATCTGGAGGGGACTGGTTATGGCTACACCTTC. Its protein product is CASSDLEGTGYGYTF.